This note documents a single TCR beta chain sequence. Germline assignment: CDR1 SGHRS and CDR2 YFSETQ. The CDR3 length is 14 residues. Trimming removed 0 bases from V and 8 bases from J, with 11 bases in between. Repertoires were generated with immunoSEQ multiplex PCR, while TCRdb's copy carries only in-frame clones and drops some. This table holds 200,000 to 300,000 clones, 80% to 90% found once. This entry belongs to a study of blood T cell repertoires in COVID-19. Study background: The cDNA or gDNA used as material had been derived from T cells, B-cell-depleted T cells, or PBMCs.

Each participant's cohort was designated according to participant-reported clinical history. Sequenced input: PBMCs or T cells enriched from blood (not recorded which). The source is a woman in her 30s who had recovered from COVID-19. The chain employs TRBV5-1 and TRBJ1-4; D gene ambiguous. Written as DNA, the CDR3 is TGCGCCAGCAGCTTGGATTTGCAGAAGGAAAAACTGTTTTTT. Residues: CASSLDLQKEKLFF.